This TCR beta chain was recorded in a study of shared clonotypes between healthy human individuals. Overall study context: CD4 naive and memory got three plates each, CD8 naive two, CD8 memory one. Study observations and caveats: Since donors were few, the genetic and exposure-history diversity represented was limited. Sequencing of the sorted subsets was shown by rarefaction to be incomplete despite large depth.

Only in-frame clones appear in the TCRdb table, and some are missing; sequencing was by immunoSEQ multiplex PCR. The sample holds about 1.1 million clones, 78% seen once. Trimming took 4 bases from V and 8 from J, leaving 11 bases between them. The germline V gene has CDR1 KGHSH and CDR2 LQKENI. The CDR3 extends over 12 amino acids. To note about this clone: Its cognate antigen is unknown.

Sequencing was performed on memory CD4+ T cells from PBMCs. Subset indicated: CD45RA-negative fraction. The clonotype was recovered from a man younger than 35 in good health. Some clones in this sample may be carry-over from other donors' samples. The V and J genes are TRBV18 and TRBJ1-1; D is undetermined. This CDR3 is CASSQGGGEAFF. DNA for the CDR3: TGTGCCAGCTCACAAGGTGGCGGGGAAGCTTTCTTT. Supplemented by reference TRBV18 and TRBJ1-1, the full variable domain reads NAGVMQNPRHLVRRRGQEARLRCSPMKGHSHVYWYRQLPEEGLKFMVYLQKENIIDESGMPKERFSAEFPKEGPSILRIQQVVRGDSAAYFCASSQGGGEAFFGQGTRLTVV.